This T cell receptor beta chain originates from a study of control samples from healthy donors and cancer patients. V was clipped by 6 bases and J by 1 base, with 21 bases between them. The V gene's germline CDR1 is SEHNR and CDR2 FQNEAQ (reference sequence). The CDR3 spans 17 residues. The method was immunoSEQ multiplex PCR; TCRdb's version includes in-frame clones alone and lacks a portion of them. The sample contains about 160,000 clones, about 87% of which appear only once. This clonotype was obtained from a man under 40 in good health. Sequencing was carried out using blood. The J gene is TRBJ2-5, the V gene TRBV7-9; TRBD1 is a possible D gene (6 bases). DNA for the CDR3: TGTGCCAGCAGTCTTGGCAGGGGACGTAGCCTCCAAGAGACCCAGTACTTC. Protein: CASSLGRGRSLQETQYF.